Shown below are 15 T cell receptor beta chains from a single sample sequenced in a study of identical twins. TCRdb independently ran MiXCR on the 5' RACE reads; one entry per CDR3 protein. The sample records around 280,000 distinct CDR3 sequences, around 8.8% being singletons. This same sample was also taken into another study, of yellow fever vaccine responses in identical twins.

Input material: memory (CD45RO+) T cells sorted from blood. Receptors originate from a woman aged 18-35 years in good health.

This clonotype came up many times. The chain employs TRBV20-1 and TRBJ2-5; D not resolved. This CDR3 is 12 amino acids long. V shed 2 bases and J shed 5 bases, with 9 bases lying between them. CDR1 and CDR2 (germline): DFQATT, SNEGSKA (reference sequence). For the CDR3, the DNA is TGCAGTGCTAGACTAGGTCAGGAGACCCAGTACTTC. Translated, it gives CSARLGQETQYF.

The J gene is TRBJ1-6, the V gene TRBV5-6; 8 bases match TRBD1. The junction had 7 bases not matched to a gene; V was cut back by 8 bases and J by 6 bases. The CDR3 runs to 14 residues. CDR1 is SGHDT, CDR2 YYEEEE, per germline. This CDR3 reads CASQQGAGNSPLHF. The CDR3 DNA reads TGTGCCAGTCAGCAGGGGGCGGGTAATTCACCCCTCCACTTT.

The chain carries TRBV20-1 and TRBJ2-2, with 10 bases matching TRBD2. This CDR3 spans 17 amino acids. V dropped 6 bases and J dropped 7; count of bases not matched to a gene: 17. Germline V gives CDR1 DFQATT, CDR2 SNEGSKA (reference sequence). The CDR3 bases are TGCAGTGCGGGCCGAGGAGGGGGATGGACTAGCGGCGGGGAGCTGTTTTTT. It codes for CSAGRGGGWTSGGELFF.

Comments on this clonotype: Mismatch with germline at one junction end may stem from a read error. V and J are TRBV3-1 and TRBJ1-2, with 7 nucleotides matching TRBD1. The CDR3 length is 15 residues. The germline V gene has CDR1 LGHDT and CDR2 YNNKEL (reference sequence). Written as DNA, the CDR3 is TGTGCCACCAGCCATCGAGACCAGGGGGTCTATGGCTACACCTTC. This sequence encodes CATSHRDQGVYGYTF. Full variable domain (missing parts from reference TRBV3-1 and TRBJ1-2): DTAVSQTPKYLVTQMGNDKSIKCEQNLGHDTMYWYKQDSKKFLKIMFSYNNKELIINETVPNRFSPKSPDKAHLNLHINSLELGDSAVYFCATSHRDQGVYGYTFGSGTRLTVV.

The chain has TRBV5-6 and TRBJ2-1; no firm D call. V was pared by 5 bases and J by 0 bases, with 12 bases between. The germline V gene has CDR1 SGHDT and CDR2 YYEEEE. The CDR3 totals 15 residues. The CDR3 DNA is TGTGCCAGCAGAACCGGACCCGCCTCCTACAATGAGCAGTTCTTC. This sequence encodes CASRTGPASYNEQFF. The full variable domain, with the rest looked up from reference TRBV5-6 and TRBJ2-1, is DAGVTQSPTHLIKTRGQQVTLRCSPKSGHDTVSWYQQALGQGPQFIFQYYEEEERQRGNFPDRFSGHQFPNYSSELNVNALLLGDSALYLCASRTGPASYNEQFFGPGTRLTVL.

This clonotype was found many times. The V call is TRBV5-6, the J call TRBJ1-5, with TRBD1 matching over 7 bases. After removal of 4 bases from V and 7 bases from J, the junction contained 11 bases not matched to a gene. The CDR3 totals 15 residues. Per germline, CDR1 SGHDT and CDR2 YYEEEE. CDR3 DNA: TGTGCCAGCAGCCCCTCGGACAGGTTCGGACAGCCCCAGCATTTT. Residues: CASSPSDRFGQPQHF.

This clonotype was seen many times. The J gene is TRBJ2-1, the V gene TRBV20-1; the D gene is possibly TRBD2 (5 bases). CDR3 length: 13 amino acids. Trimming cost V 1 base and J 8 bases, with 12 bases left between them. Germline-derived CDR1 and CDR2 are DFQATT and SNEGSKA (reference sequence). CDR3 in DNA: TGCAGTGCTAGAGGCCCGGGAACTTATGAGCAGTTCTTC. The encoded protein is CSARGPGTYEQFF.

This clonotype was seen ten or more times. The chain joins TRBV14 to TRBJ2-2; D is undetermined. The CDR3 consists of 13 residues. Germline V gene sequence: CDR1 SGHDN, CDR2 FVKESK. The V end was cut by 1 base, the J end by 6 bases, with 6 bases between. CDR3 region: CASSQAGSGELFF. The CDR3 DNA sequence: TGTGCCAGCAGCCAAGCTGGGTCCGGGGAGCTGTTTTTT.

This chain joins TRBV12-3 or TRBV12-4 and TRBJ2-1; 9 nucleotides agree with TRBD1. The CDR3 has 16 residues. V shed 1 base, J shed 10 bases, and the junction held 11 bases outside the gene matches. The CDR3 reads CASSLVGGTGKREQFF. The CDR3 nucleotides read TGTGCCAGCAGTTTAGTCGGTGGGACAGGGAAGAGAGAGCAGTTCTTC.

This clonotype has a count of ten or more. This sequence joins TRBV24-1 and TRBJ2-1; D ambiguous. The ends were cut back, 1 base at V and 5 bases at J, with 5 bases in the middle. Germline V CDR1 and CDR2: KGHDR, SFDVKD. The CDR3 is 13 amino acids. The CDR3 DNA reads as TGTGCCACCAGTGATTTCCCCCACAATGAGCAGTTCTTC. The encoded protein is CATSDFPHNEQFF.

This clonotype came up many times. This chain joins TRBV5-1 and TRBJ2-1, with D possibly TRBD2 on 6 matching bases. The CDR3 has 15 residues. In germline, CDR1 is SGHRS, CDR2 YFSETQ. V was clipped by 2 bases and J by 0 bases, with 9 bases between them. CDR3 coding DNA: TGCGCCAGCAGCTTATGGGAGGACTCCTACAATGAGCAGTTCTTC. Translated: CASSLWEDSYNEQFF. The full variable domain, its missing parts supplied by reference TRBV5-1 and TRBJ2-1, is KAGVTQTPRYLIKTRGQQVTLSCSPISGHRSVSWYQQTPGQGLQFLFEYFSETQRNKGNFPGRFSGRQFSNSRSEMNVSTLELGDSALYLCASSLWEDSYNEQFFGPGTRLTVL.

The chain has TRBV5-5 and TRBJ1-5; 7 nucleotides agree with TRBD1. The CDR3 is 15 amino acids. J lost 1 base, V lost 6 bases, and 7 bases had no gene match. From germline, CDR1 is SGHKS and CDR2 YYEKEE (reference sequence). CDR3 residues: CASTRTGDSNQPQHF. The CDR3 DNA reads TGTGCCAGCACCAGAACAGGGGACAGCAATCAGCCCCAGCATTTT. Full variable domain (missing parts from reference TRBV5-5 and TRBJ1-5): DAGVTQSPTHLIKTRGQQVTLRCSPISGHKSVSWYQQVLGQGPQFIFQYYEKEERGRGNFPDRFSARQFPNYSSELNVNALLLGDSALYLCASTRTGDSNQPQHFGDGTRLSIL.

This clonotype was found many times. This chain links TRBV4-2 with TRBJ1-2; D may be TRBD1 (6 bases). Germline V gives CDR1 LGHNA, CDR2 YNFKEQ. Trimming cost V 1 base and J 7 bases, with 13 bases left between them. The CDR3 sequence is 14 residues long. The CDR3 nucleotides read TGTGCCAGCAGCCAAGTACAACAGGGAGTTGGCTACACCTTC. Encoded protein: CASSQVQQGVGYTF.

This clonotype was found a few times. V usage is TRBV20-1 and J usage is TRBJ2-1, with 10 bases matching TRBD2. Germline V gene sequence: CDR1 DFQATT, CDR2 SNEGSKA (reference sequence). The CDR3 is 16 amino acids. The ends lost 1 base at V and 1 base at J; junction bases unmatched: 4. Written as DNA, the CDR3 is TGCAGTGCTAGAGTTCTAGCGGGAGAATCCTACAATGAGCAGTTCTTC. Its protein is CSARVLAGESYNEQFF.

The rearrangement uses TRBV15 and TRBJ2-6; D call uncertain. With 0 bases removed from V and 0 bases from J, the gap between germline ends came to 15 bases. In germline, CDR1 is LNHNV, CDR2 YYDKDF (reference sequence). The length of the CDR3 is 19 residues. The CDR3 nucleotides are TGTGCCACCAGCAGAGATCGGCAGTCTCCGATCTCTGGGGCCAACGTCCTGACTTTC. Amino acid sequence: CATSRDRQSPISGANVLTF.